This record concerns one T cell receptor (beta chain) sequence. This entry is derived from a study of blood T cell repertoires in COVID-19. Across the whole study: COVID-19 samples from acute and convalescent phases originated in the United States, Italy and Spain. Sources were T cells, B-cell-depleted T cells, or PBMCs; the material itself was cDNA or gDNA.

The CDR3 extends over 15 amino acids. Trimming cost V 5 bases and J 10 bases; bases outside gene matches: 7. Germline-derived CDR1 and CDR2 are SGHTA and FQGNSA. How the authors handled the data: Reference gene primers were amplified, and this amplification served to estimate nucleated cell counts. Some clones are missing from TCRdb's copy, which holds only in-frame ones; the method was immunoSEQ multiplex PCR. The D gene and trimming were derived from the DNA, and the V and J assignments and clone size from that table. The sample includes roughly 89,000 clones, 75% to 90% of them seen just once. This receptor was taken from a woman aged 70-85 years with acute or convalescent COVID-19. The chain uses TRBV7-2 and TRBJ2-1; 14 bases map to TRBD2. Sequences were obtained from peripheral blood. The CDR3, as DNA: TGTGCCAGCAGCCAGGGACTAGCGGGGGTTGGCGAGCAGTTCTTC. Translation: CASSQGLAGVGEQFF.